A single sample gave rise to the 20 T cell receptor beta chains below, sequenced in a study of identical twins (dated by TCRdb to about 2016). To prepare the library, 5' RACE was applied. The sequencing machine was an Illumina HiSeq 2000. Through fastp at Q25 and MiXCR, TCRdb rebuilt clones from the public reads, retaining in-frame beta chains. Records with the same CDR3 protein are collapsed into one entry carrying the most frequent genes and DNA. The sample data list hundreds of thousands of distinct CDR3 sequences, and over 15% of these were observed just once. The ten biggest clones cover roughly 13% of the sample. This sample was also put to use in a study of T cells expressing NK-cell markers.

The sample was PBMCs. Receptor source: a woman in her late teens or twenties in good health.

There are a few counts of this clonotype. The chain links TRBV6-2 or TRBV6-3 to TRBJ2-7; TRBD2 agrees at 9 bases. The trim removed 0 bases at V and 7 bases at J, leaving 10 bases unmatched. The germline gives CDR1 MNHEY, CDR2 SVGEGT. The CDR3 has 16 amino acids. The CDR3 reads CASSYSKLAGVGEQYF. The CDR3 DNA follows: TGTGCCAGCAGTTACTCGAAGTTAGCGGGAGTAGGAGAGCAGTACTTC.

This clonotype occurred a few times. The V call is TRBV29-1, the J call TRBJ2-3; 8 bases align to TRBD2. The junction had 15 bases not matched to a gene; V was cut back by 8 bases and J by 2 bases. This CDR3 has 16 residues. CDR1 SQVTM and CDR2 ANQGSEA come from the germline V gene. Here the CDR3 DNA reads TGCAGCATCAACCTATACGGGGGGGGTGCCACAGATACGCAGTATTTT. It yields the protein CSINLYGGGATDTQYF.

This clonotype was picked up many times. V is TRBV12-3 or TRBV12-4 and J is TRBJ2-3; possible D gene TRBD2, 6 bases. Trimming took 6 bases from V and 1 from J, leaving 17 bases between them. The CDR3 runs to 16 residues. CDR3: CASRDEEGPGTDTQYF. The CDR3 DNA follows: TGTGCCAGCAGGGATGAGGAGGGCCCGGGCACAGATACGCAGTATTTT.

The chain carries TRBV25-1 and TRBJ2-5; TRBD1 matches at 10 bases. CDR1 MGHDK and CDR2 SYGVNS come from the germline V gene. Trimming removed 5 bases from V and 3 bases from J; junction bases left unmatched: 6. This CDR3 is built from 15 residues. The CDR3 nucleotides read TGTGCCAGCAGTACGCCGGGACAGGGGAAAGAGACCCAGTACTTC. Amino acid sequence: CASSTPGQGKETQYF.

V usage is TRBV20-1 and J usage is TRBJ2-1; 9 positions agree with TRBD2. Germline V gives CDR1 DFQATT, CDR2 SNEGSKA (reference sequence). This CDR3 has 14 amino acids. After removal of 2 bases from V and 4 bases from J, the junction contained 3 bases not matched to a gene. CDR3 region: CSARPSGNYNEQFF. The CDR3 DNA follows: TGCAGTGCTAGACCTAGCGGGAATTACAATGAGCAGTTCTTC.

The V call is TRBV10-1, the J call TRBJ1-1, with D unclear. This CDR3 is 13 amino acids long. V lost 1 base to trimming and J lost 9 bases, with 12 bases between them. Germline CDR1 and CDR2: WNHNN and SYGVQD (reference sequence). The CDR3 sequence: CASSEFSGMKAFF. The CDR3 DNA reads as TGCGCCAGCAGTGAGTTCTCTGGTATGAAAGCTTTCTTT.

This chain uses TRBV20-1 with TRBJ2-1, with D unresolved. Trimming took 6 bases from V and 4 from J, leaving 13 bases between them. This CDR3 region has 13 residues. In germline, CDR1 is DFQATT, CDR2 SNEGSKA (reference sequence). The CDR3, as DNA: TGCAGTGCCGGCCCAGACGCATACAATGAGCAGTTCTTC. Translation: CSAGPDAYNEQFF.

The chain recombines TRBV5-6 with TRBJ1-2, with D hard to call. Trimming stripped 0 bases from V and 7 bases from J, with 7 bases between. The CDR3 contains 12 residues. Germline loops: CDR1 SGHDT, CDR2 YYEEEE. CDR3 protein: CASSLVAAGYTF. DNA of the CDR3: TGTGCCAGCAGCTTGGTTGCGGCTGGCTACACCTTC.

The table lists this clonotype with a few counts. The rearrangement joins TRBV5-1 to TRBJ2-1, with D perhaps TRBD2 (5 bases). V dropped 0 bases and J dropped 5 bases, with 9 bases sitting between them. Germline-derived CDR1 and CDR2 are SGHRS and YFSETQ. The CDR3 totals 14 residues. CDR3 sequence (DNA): TGCGCCAGCAGCTTGGGAGGGATCGACAATGAGCAGTTCTTC. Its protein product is CASSLGGIDNEQFF.

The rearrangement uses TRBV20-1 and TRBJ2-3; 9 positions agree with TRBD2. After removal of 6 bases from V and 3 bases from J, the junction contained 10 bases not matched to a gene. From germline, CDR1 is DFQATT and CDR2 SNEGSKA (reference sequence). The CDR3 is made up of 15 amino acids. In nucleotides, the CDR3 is TGCAGTGCCATGATTATAGCGGGAGAGACAGATACGCAGTATTTT. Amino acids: CSAMIIAGETDTQYF.

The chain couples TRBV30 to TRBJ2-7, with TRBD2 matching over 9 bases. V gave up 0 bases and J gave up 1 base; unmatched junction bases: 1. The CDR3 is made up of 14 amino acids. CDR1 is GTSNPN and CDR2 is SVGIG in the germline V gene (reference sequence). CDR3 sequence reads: CAWSVLAGSYEQYF. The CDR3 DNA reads TGTGCCTGGAGTGTTCTAGCGGGATCCTACGAGCAGTACTTC.

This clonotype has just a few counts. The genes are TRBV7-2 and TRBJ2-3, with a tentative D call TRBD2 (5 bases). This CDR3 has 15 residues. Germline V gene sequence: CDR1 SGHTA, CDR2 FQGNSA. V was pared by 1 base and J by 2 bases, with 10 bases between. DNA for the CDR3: TGTGCCAGCAGCTTAGAAGCGGCGATCACAGATACGCAGTATTTT. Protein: CASSLEAAITDTQYF.

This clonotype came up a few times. The CDR3 region is CASSFLVELGTEAFF. CDR3 DNA sequence: TGTGCCAGCAGTTTTCTAGTAGAGCTCGGCACTGAAGCTTTCTTT. The genes are TRBV12-3 or TRBV12-4 and TRBJ1-1, with no clear D. This CDR3 contains 15 residues. The V gene lost 3 bases and the J gene lost 4 bases, with 15 bases spanning the gap.

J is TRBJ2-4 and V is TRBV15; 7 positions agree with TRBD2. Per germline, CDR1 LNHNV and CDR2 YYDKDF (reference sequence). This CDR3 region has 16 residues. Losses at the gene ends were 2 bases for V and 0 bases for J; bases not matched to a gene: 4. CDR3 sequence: CATSRRGRVAKNIQYF. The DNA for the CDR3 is TGTGCCACCAGCAGACGAGGGAGGGTAGCCAAAAACATTCAGTACTTC.

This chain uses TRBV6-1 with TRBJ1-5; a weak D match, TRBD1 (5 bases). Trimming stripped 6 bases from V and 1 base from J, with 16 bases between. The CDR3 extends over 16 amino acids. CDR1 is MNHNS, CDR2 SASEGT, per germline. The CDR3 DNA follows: TGTGCCAGCAGCACGGCGGGGGTTGGGAGCAATCAGCCCCAGCATTTT. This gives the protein CASSTAGVGSNQPQHF.

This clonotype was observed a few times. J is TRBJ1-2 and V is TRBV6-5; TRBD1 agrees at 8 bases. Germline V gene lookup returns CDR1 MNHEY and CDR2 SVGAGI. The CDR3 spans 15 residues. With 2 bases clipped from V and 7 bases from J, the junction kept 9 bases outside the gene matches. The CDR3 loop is CASSYISGQVAGYTF. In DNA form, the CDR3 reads TGTGCCAGCAGTTACATCTCGGGACAGGTGGCTGGCTACACCTTC.

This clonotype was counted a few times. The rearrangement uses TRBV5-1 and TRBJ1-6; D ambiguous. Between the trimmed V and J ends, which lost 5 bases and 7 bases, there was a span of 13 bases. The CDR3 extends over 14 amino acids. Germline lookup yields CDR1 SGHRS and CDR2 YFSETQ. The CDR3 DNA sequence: TGCGCCAGCAGTAAGGGCCAAGAAAATTCACCCCTCCACTTT. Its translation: CASSKGQENSPLHF.

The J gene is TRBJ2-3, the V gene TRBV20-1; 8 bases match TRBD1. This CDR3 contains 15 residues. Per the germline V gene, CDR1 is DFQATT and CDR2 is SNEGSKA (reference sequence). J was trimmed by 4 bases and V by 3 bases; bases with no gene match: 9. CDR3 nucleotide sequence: TGCAGTGCTAGCTTTCGCAGGGGGCAATCAGATACGCAGTATTTT. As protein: CSASFRRGQSDTQYF.

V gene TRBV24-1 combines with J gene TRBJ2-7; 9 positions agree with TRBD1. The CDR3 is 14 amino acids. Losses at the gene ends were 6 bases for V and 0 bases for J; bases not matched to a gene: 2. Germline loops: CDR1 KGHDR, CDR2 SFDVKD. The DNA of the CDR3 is TGTGCCACCAGTCCGGGACAGGGCTCCTACGAGCAGTACTTC. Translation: CATSPGQGSYEQYF.

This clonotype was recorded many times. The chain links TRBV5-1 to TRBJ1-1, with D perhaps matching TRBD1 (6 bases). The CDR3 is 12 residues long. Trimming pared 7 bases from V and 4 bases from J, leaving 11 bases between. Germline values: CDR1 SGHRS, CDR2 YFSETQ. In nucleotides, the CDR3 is TGCGCCAGCGGCGGAGGGGGCACTGAAGCTTTCTTT. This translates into CASGGGGTEAFF.